Each of the 12 T cell receptor beta chains below was sequenced from the same sample in a study of type 1 regulatory T cells (dated by TCRdb to about 2021). Sequencing took place on an Illumina MiSeq. TCRdb ran its own pipeline on the public reads, namely fastp trimming at Q25 and MiXCR clone calling, and kept in-frame beta chains. Records with the same CDR3 protein are collapsed into one entry carrying the most frequent genes and DNA. The sample yields some 6,200 distinct CDR3 sequences; 27% were counted once. The ten largest clones take up about 8.3% of the sample. Their antigens are not known. Source material: cultured T cells, either the whole culture or a sorted T cell fraction (not recorded which). The meaning of the sample's cell subset or site label: Tr1-enriched cell product generated in vitro against host alloantigens. These receptors were collected from a human donor in good health.

This clonotype ranks as medium-sized. The chain employs TRBV20-1 and TRBJ1-2; D might be TRBD1 (6 bases). With 3 bases removed from V and 4 bases from J, the gap between germline ends came to 15 bases. The CDR3 has 14 residues. Germline V gives CDR1 DFQATT, CDR2 SNEGSKA (reference sequence). In DNA form, the CDR3 reads TGCAGTGCTAGGGGTCCCGGGACATTCTATGGCTACACCTTC. It translates to CSARGPGTFYGYTF.

Within the sample, this clonotype is medium-sized (0.01 to 0.1%). This chain joins TRBV11-3 and TRBJ2-1; D uncertain. Trimming took off 6 bases at V and 5 bases at J, with 11 bases between the two ends. The CDR3 is 13 amino acids. CDR1 is SGHNT and CDR2 is YENEEA in the germline V gene. In DNA form, the CDR3 reads TGTGCCAGCAGGGGTGGGCGGAACAATGAGCAGTTCTTC. Translated, it gives CASRGGRNNEQFF.

This clonotype is medium-sized by share. V usage is TRBV6-1 and J usage is TRBJ1-6, with D maybe TRBD1 (6 bases). V was clipped by 10 bases and J by 2 bases, with 30 bases between them. The germline gives CDR1 MNHNS, CDR2 SASEGT. The CDR3 runs 20 residues. CDR3 residues: CATKPRTAYNSPAYNSPLHF. The CDR3 DNA is TGTGCCACCAAGCCCAGGACAGCCTATAATTCACCGGCCTATAATTCACCCCTCCACTTT.

This clonotype counts as medium-sized. The genes are TRBV15 and TRBJ2-1; D ambiguous. From germline, CDR1 is LNHNV and CDR2 YYDKDF (reference sequence). The germline V and J ends were trimmed by 0 bases and 9 bases, with 6 bases remaining between them. This CDR3 has 12 amino acids. Here the CDR3 reads CATSRDLSEQFF. The CDR3 DNA reads TGTGCCACCAGCAGAGATTTAAGTGAGCAGTTCTTC.

This clonotype is medium-sized in the sample. The rearrangement uses TRBV5-6 and TRBJ2-7; D possibly corresponds to TRBD1 (5 bases). The CDR3 has 16 residues. Trimming stripped 4 bases from V and 3 bases from J, with 20 bases between. CDR1 SGHDT and CDR2 YYEEEE come from the germline V gene. Written as DNA, the CDR3 is TGTGCCAGCAGCCTTATACCAGGGAACTCCATCTACGAGCAGTACTTC. Amino acids: CASSLIPGNSIYEQYF.

This clonotype is labeled large. The chain joins TRBV5-1 to TRBJ2-7; TRBD1 matches 8 bases. V shed 0 bases, J shed 5 bases, and the junction held 7 bases outside the gene matches. Germline CDR1 reads SGHRS; CDR2 reads YFSETQ. This CDR3 spans 15 amino acids. The CDR3 region is CASSLDGQGIHEQYF. CDR3 DNA: TGCGCCAGCAGCTTGGACGGACAGGGAATACACGAGCAGTACTTC.

The genes are TRBV7-2 and TRBJ1-1, with TRBD1 as a possible D gene (5 bases). V lost 6 bases and J 1 base, leaving 9 bases between the germline ends. Germline V lookup: CDR1 SGHTA, CDR2 FQGNSA. CDR3 size: 13 residues. CDR3 amino acids: CASRSQGNTEAFF. CDR3 nucleotide sequence: TGTGCCAGCAGGAGTCAGGGGAACACTGAAGCTTTCTTT.

This clonotype is medium-sized by share. This chain links TRBV15 with TRBJ2-7, with 9 bases that match TRBD1. Germline CDR1 reads LNHNV; CDR2 reads YYDKDF (reference sequence). The CDR3 consists of 15 residues. V was clipped by 1 base and J by 3 bases; unmatched bases: 4. CDR3 coding DNA: TGTGCCACCAGCAGAGGAGGACAGGGGAACTACGAGCAGTACTTC. Its protein is CATSRGGQGNYEQYF.

This clonotype was observed many times. As DNA, the CDR3 is TGTGCCAGCAGCGGCGGAGGGCGGGAGCTGAATGAGCAGTTCTTC. Translating it yields CASSGGGRELNEQFF. The V gene is TRBV5-4, the J gene TRBJ2-1, with TRBD2 matching 7 bases. With 4 bases clipped from V and 7 bases from J, the junction kept 11 bases outside the gene matches. Germline V gene sequence: CDR1 SGHNT, CDR2 YYREEE (reference sequence). This CDR3 comprises 15 residues.

Relative to its sample, this clonotype is medium-sized. The V gene is TRBV3-1, the J gene TRBJ2-3; D is uncertain. The ends were cut back, 5 bases at V and 4 bases at J, with 7 bases in the middle. CDR3 size: 12 residues. CDR1 is LGHDT and CDR2 is YNNKEL in the germline V gene (reference sequence). In DNA form, the CDR3 reads TGTGCCAGCAGCAACGGGCCAGATACGCAGTATTTT. This gives the protein CASSNGPDTQYF.

This clonotype is medium-sized by share. The V and J genes are TRBV5-1 and TRBJ2-1; the match to TRBD2 covers 14 bases. The CDR3 is 16 residues long. Germline values: CDR1 SGHRS, CDR2 YFSETQ. After removal of 3 bases from V and 9 bases from J, the junction contained 8 bases not matched to a gene. CDR3 region: CASSSPGLAGVTEQFF. The DNA for the CDR3 is TGCGCCAGCAGCTCACCGGGACTAGCGGGAGTCACTGAGCAGTTCTTC.

The chain is built from TRBV12-3 or TRBV12-4 and TRBJ2-3, with D uncertain. Trimming took off 6 bases at V and 0 bases at J, with 13 bases between the two ends. This CDR3 region has 15 residues. The CDR3 is CASSHVGSSTDTQYF. CDR3 sequence (DNA): TGTGCCAGCAGCCATGTAGGGTCTAGCACAGATACGCAGTATTTT.